This TCR beta chain was documented in a study of blood T cells in healthy people across ages. Peripheral blood, about 9.3 milliliters per donor, was collected. They isolated at least 6 million PBMCs from each sample. There are a few counts of this clonotype. The germline CDR1 and CDR2 sequences are SGHRS and YFSETQ. With V trimmed by 0 bases and J by 2 bases, 9 bases remained unmatched. This CDR3 region has 17 residues. For the second PCR, which ran for roughly 7 to 11 cycles, a sample-barcoded 5' primer and a J-beta primer mix were used. At least 2.5 million CDR3-containing paired-end reads were obtained per sample. TCRdb redid the calling of the 5' RACE reads with MiXCR, one entry per CDR3 protein. The sample lists 850,000 to 1,000,000 distinct CDR3 sequences, around 46% occurring once.

This clonotype was sampled from a young man in good health. The V call is TRBV5-1, the J call TRBJ2-3; 7 bases are shared with TRBD2. Sequencing was done on a sample of blood. DNA for the CDR3: TGCGCCAGCAGCTTGGGGCGGAGCGGGGTAAACACAGATACGCAGTATTTT. Its translation is CASSLGRSGVNTDTQYF.